Listed below are T cell receptor beta chains from one sample, sequenced in a study of T cell changes during pregnancy in multiple sclerosis. Sequenced by immunoSEQ multiplex PCR; TCRdb stores in-frame clones only, minus some. The sample includes 39,000 or so clones, 91% of them seen just once. Specimen: CD8+ T cells from peripheral blood mononuclear cells, collected after pregnancy. The receptor source for this set is a female donor with multiple sclerosis, enrolled in a pregnancy study. The CDR3 runs from the conserved cysteine through the conserved F or W. D genes are given only for firm matches. Not all rows give a size; the values are once, few, many and, for expanded clones, a class.

size	V	D	J	DNA	CDR3
.	TRBV4-1	TRBD2	TRBJ2-2	TGCGCCAGCAGGCAGAGCGGGATGAACACCGGGGAGCTGTTTTTT	CASRQSGMNTGELFF
.	TRBV11-2	TRBD2	TRBJ2-1	TGTGCCAGCAGCCTTCTAGCGGGGGCCTACTACAATGAGCAGTTCTTC	CASSLLAGAYYNEQFF
.	TRBV19	TRBD2	TRBJ2-7	TGTGCCAGTAGTATAGAGACTAGCGGGAGCTACGAGCAGTACTTC	CASSIETSGSYEQYF
.	TRBV27	.	TRBJ1-5	TGTGCCAGCAAAACGGGGTATCAGCCCCAGCATTTT	CASKTGYQPQHF
.	TRBV13	TRBD1	TRBJ2-1	TGTGCCAGCAGCATGGGACAGAACAATGAGCAGTTCTTC	CASSMGQNNEQFF
.	TRBV5-8	.	TRBJ2-7	TGTGCCAGCAGCTTGGATCAAGGGAGCAACGAGCAGTACTTC	CASSLDQGSNEQYF
.	TRBV2	TRBD1	TRBJ1-1	TGTGCCAGCAGTGAAACAGGGGGCCGGGTTGACACTGAAGCTTTCTTT	CASSETGGRVDTEAFF
.	TRBV7-9	.	TRBJ2-7	TGTGCCAGCAGCCCTTCGTACGAGCAGTACTTC	CASSPSYEQYF
few	TRBV2	.	TRBJ1-1	TGTGCCAGCAGTGGCGGGCGAGGAAGCACTGAAGCTTTCTTT	CASSGGRGSTEAFF
.	TRBV4-1	TRBD1	TRBJ1-3	TGCGCCAGCAGCCCCACAGGGGCTGGAAACACCATATATTTT	CASSPTGAGNTIYF
.	TRBV27	TRBD1	TRBJ1-5	TGTGCCAGCAGTTTCCGGACAGGGGATGGTCAGCCCCAGCATTTT	CASSFRTGDGQPQHF
.	TRBV27	TRBD1	TRBJ2-7	TGTGCCAGCAGGTCCGGACAGGGGCCGCCGGCTCAGCAGTACTTC	CASRSGQGPPAQQYF
.	TRBV7-8	TRBD1	TRBJ2-2	TGTGCCAGCAGCTTAGTTCGCAGGGGGCGTCCCGGGGAGCTGTTTTTT	CASSLVRRGRPGELFF
.	TRBV9	.	TRBJ1-4	TGTGCCAGCAGCGTAGCAGGGTTTAATGAAAAACTGTTTTTT	CASSVAGFNEKLFF
.	TRBV9	.	TRBJ2-1	TGTGCCAGCGCGGAGTCCGGGACACCTTACAATGAGCAGTTCTTC	CASAESGTPYNEQFF
once	TRBV9	TRBD1	TRBJ2-7	TGTGCCAGCAGCCCTACAGGGGACGAGCAGTACTTC	CASSPTGDEQYF
.	TRBV7-9	.	TRBJ2-7	TGTGCCAGCAGCTTAGAGGGCTTGGGACTCCTGAAGTACGAGCAGTACTTC	CASSLEGLGLLKYEQYF
.	TRBV5-1	TRBD1	TRBJ2-7	TGCGCCAGCAGCGTGGACAGGGCCTACGAGCAGTACTTC	CASSVDRAYEQYF
.	TRBV6-5	TRBD2	TRBJ2-4	TGTGCCAGCAGTCTCGCGGGAGAGATAGACATTCAGTACTTC	CASSLAGEIDIQYF
.	TRBV7-6	TRBD1	TRBJ2-7	TGTGCCAGCAGCTTAAACAGGGGGAGAAACGAGCAGTACTTC	CASSLNRGRNEQYF